The entry that follows covers one T cell receptor beta chain sequence. Germline V gene data show CDR1 as MDHEN and CDR2 as SYDVKM. Between the trimmed V and J ends, which lost 6 bases and 0 bases, there was a span of 9 bases. The CDR3 consists of 13 residues. The source of the sample is a study of cytomegalovirus exposure and HLA in healthy donors. Use of 60 Vbeta and 13 Jbeta primers characterized the PCR. Assay used: immunoSEQ multiplex PCR; TCRdb lists only in-frame clones, some missing. The clone table shows some 200,000 clones, with the ten largest holding roughly 0.74%. Sequenced material: PBMCs. This receptor was taken from a boy aged 5-17 years in good health and CMV-seronegative. V usage is TRBV28 and J usage is TRBJ2-7; D possibly corresponds to TRBD2 (5 bases). The CDR3 DNA reads TGTGCCAGCAGCCCTGGGAGCTCCTACGAGCAGTACTTC. The encoded protein is CASSPGSSYEQYF.